This T cell receptor (beta chain) is drawn from a study of OX40 agonist ivuxolimab in advanced cancers. Overall study findings and caveats: Among the least clonally expanded were partial responders at 0.1-3.0 mg/kg. Expanded clones tended on average to be more numerous among CD8+ T cells than CD4+.

Repertoires were generated with immunoSEQ multiplex PCR, while TCRdb's copy carries only in-frame clones and drops some. The sample holds tens of thousands of clones, about 83% seen once. Concerning this clone itself: As yet, its antigen is unknown.

The timepoints at which blood was sampled were baseline, cycle 4 day 1, and cycle 7 day 1. Germline V gene lookup returns CDR1 MDHEN and CDR2 SYDVKM. The V and J ends lost 7 bases and 4 bases, in that order; junction bases with no gene match: 17. This CDR3 region has 18 residues. This TCR came from an adult with an advanced solid tumor such as melanoma, head and neck, liver or kidney cancer. The chain employs TRBV28 and TRBJ2-3, with 10 bases aligning to TRBD2. Sequencing used CD4+ or CD8+ T cells sorted from blood, obtained in a trial of the OX40 agonist ivuxolimab. The CDR3 loop is CASTPYDPGLAPADTQYF. The DNA for the CDR3 is TGTGCCAGCACCCCCTACGACCCGGGACTAGCGCCGGCAGATACGCAGTATTTT.